This passage covers 4 T cell receptor beta chains from one sample sequenced in a study of blood T cell repertoires in COVID-19 (dated by TCRdb to the early 2020s). Library preparation was by the immunoSEQ multiplex PCR assay. The clones in this table, taken by TCRdb from immuneACCESS, are in-frame only. Not every clone is retained; where verified, under half of the shortfall comes from an unresolved V gene, and the cause of the rest is unknown. Counted in this sample were fewer than 350,000 clones; approximately 88% of them appeared once. The ten most abundant clones make up 0.75% to 1% of the sample. Sequenced sample: PBMCs or T cells enriched from blood (not recorded which). The receptors stem from a woman aged 25 to 39 who had recovered from COVID-19.

This clone was seen once. The J gene is TRBJ1-6, the V gene TRBV27, with a tentative D call TRBD1 (6 bases). CDR1 and CDR2 (germline): MNHEY, SMNVEV (reference sequence). The V end lost 7 bases, the J end lost 7 bases, and 14 bases lay between the germline ends. The CDR3 totals 14 residues. CDR3 bases: TGTGCCAGCACTAAAGGGGGGGGAAATTCACCCCTCCACTTT. Its translation is CASTKGGGNSPLHF.

The J gene is TRBJ2-2, the V gene TRBV10-1; D ambiguous. CDR1 is WNHNN, CDR2 SYGVQD, per germline (reference sequence). Trimming removed 2 bases at V and 4 bases at J, with 11 bases between. The CDR3 is made up of 15 amino acids. CDR3 amino acids: CASSEIRGFTGELFF. CDR3 coding DNA: TGCGCCAGCAGTGAGATCCGCGGATTCACCGGGGAGCTGTTTTTT.

The V call is TRBV4-3, the J call TRBJ1-2; D is unresolved. CDR3 length: 15 amino acids. Per germline, CDR1 LGHNA and CDR2 YSLEER. The V and J ends lost 1 base and 4 bases respectively, with 13 bases between them. In DNA, the CDR3 is TGCGCCAGCAGCCAAGTTTCGAACAATCCCTATGGCTACACCTTC. This gives the protein CASSQVSNNPYGYTF.

The gene calls are TRBV5-4 and TRBJ2-6, with 7 bases lining up with TRBD1. The V segment lost 3 bases and the J segment 4 bases; nucleotides outside the gene matches: 4. The CDR3 extends over 15 amino acids. Germline assignment: CDR1 SGHNT and CDR2 YYREEE (reference sequence). CDR3: CASSSPGQGANVLTF. Here the CDR3 DNA reads TGTGCCAGCAGCTCCCCGGGACAGGGGGCCAACGTCCTGACTTTC.